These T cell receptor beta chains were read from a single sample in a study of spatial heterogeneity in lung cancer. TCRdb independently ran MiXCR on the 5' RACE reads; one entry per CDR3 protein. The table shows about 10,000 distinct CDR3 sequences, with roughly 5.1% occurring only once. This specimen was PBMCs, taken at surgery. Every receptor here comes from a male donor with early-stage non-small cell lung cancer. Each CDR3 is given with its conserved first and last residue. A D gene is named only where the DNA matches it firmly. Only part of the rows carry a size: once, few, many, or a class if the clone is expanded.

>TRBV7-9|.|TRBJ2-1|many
CASSLVGGGNEQFF
TGTGCCAGCAGCTTAGTGGGGGGCGGCAATGAGCAGTTCTTC
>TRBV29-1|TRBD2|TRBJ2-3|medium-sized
CSVVADMIGLAGKDTQYF
TGCAGCGTTGTGGCAGATATGATAGGACTAGCGGGAAAAGATACGCAGTATTTT
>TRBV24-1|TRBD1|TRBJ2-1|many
CATSDTGTGGNEQFF
TGTGCCACCAGTGACACTGGGACAGGGGGCAATGAGCAGTTCTTC
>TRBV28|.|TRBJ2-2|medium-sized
CASSLTQGLNTGELFF
TGTGCCAGCAGTTTAACTCAGGGTCTGAACACCGGGGAGCTGTTTTTT
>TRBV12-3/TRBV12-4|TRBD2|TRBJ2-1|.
CASSSTSGRLNEQFF
TGTGCCAGCAGCTCCACTAGCGGGAGGCTCAATGAGCAGTTCTTC
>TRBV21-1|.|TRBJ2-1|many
CASSIYPSGDPTYNEQFF
TGTGCCAGCAGCATATATCCTAGCGGGGACCCGACCTACAATGAGCAGTTCTTC
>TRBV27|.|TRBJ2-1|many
CASSPPPLAFGYNEQFF
TGTGCCAGCAGTCCACCACCCTTAGCGTTCGGCTACAATGAGCAGTTCTTC
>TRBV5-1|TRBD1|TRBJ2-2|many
CASSLGQGVTGELFF
TGCGCCAGCAGCTTGGGACAGGGGGTGACCGGGGAGCTGTTTTTT
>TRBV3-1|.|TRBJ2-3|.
CASSQGVVTQYF
TGTGCCAGCAGCCAAGGGGTTGTTACGCAGTATTTT
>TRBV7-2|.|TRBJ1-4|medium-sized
CASSLGMTAKLFF
TGTGCCAGCAGCTTAGGGATGACAGCTAAACTGTTTTTT
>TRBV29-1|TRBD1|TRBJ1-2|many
CSVDMAGGDGYTF
TGCAGCGTTGACATGGCAGGGGGCGATGGCTACACCTTC
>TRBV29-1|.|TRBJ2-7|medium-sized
CSAHSSRDGYEQYF
TGCAGCGCCCACTCGAGCAGGGACGGCTACGAGCAGTACTTC
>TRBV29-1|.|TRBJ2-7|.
CSVRETSYEQYF
TGCAGCGTTCGCGAAACCTCCTACGAGCAGTACTTC
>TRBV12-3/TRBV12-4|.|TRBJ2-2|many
CASSPRNANTGELFF
TGTGCCAGCAGCCCAAGGAACGCGAACACCGGGGAGCTGTTTTTT
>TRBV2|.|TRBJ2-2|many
CASIRSPNTGELFF
TGTGCCAGCATTCGATCTCCGAACACCGGGGAGCTGTTTTTT
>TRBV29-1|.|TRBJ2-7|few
CSARDIYSYEQYF
TGCAGCGCCCGAGACATTTACTCCTACGAGCAGTACTTC
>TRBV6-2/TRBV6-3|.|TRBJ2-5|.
CASSRWTDLRQETQYF
TGTGCCAGCAGTCGATGGACCGACCTTCGACAAGAGACCCAGTACTTC
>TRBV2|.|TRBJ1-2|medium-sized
CAAIDPREWSYGYTF
TGTGCCGCTATTGACCCACGGGAATGGAGCTATGGCTACACCTTC
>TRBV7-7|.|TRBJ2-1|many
CASSLYPSTAADANEQFF
TGTGCCAGCAGCTTATATCCCTCTACTGCAGCGGACGCCAATGAGCAGTTCTTC
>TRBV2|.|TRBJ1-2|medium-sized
CASRGSGLSYGYTF
TGTGCCAGCAGGGGGTCTGGTTTGAGCTATGGCTACACCTTC
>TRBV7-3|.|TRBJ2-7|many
CASSLFGVSYEQYF
TGTGCCAGCAGCTTATTCGGGGTTTCCTACGAGCAGTACTTC
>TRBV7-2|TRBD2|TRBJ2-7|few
CASSSSSGVTYEQYF
TGTGCCAGCAGCTCTTCTAGCGGGGTGACCTACGAGCAGTACTTC
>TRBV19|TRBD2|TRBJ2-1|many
CASSLGLAGANEQFF
TGTGCCAGTAGCCTGGGACTAGCGGGGGCCAATGAGCAGTTCTTC
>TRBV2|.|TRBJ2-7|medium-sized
CASTGEGYEQYF
TGTGCCAGCACAGGGGAAGGGTACGAGCAGTACTTC
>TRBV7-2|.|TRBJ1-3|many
CASSGGSGNTIYF
TGTGCCAGCAGCGGCGGCTCTGGAAACACCATATATTTT
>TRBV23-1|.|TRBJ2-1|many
CASSRASELYLSYNEQFF
TGCGCCAGCAGCCGGGCCAGCGAATTATACCTATCCTACAATGAGCAGTTCTTC
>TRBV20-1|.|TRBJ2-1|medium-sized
CSARDVDEQFF
TGCAGTGCTAGAGATGTCGATGAGCAGTTCTTC
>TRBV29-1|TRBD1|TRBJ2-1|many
CSVGETGGAYNEQFF
TGCAGCGTTGGCGAGACAGGGGGCGCCTACAATGAGCAGTTCTTC
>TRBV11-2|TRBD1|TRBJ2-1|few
CASRRQGSNEQFF
TGTGCCAGCCGAAGACAGGGAAGCAATGAGCAGTTCTTC
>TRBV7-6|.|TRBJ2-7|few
CASSYLGEQYF
TGTGCCAGCAGCTACCTAGGGGAGCAGTACTTC
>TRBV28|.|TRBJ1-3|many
CASSFRTTVGNTIYF
TGTGCCAGCAGTTTCAGGACGACAGTTGGAAACACCATATATTTT
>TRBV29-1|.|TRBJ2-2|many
CSYRDTGELFF
TGCAGCTATCGGGACACCGGGGAGCTGTTTTTT
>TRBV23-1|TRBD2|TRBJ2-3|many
CAPTRERGPREDTQYF
TGCGCCCCCACCCGGGAGCGGGGTCCTAGGGAAGATACGCAGTATTTT
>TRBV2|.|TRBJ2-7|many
CASSVRGEQYF
TGTGCCAGCAGTGTGAGAGGAGAGCAGTACTTC
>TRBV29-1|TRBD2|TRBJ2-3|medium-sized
CSARTSGTDTQYF
TGCAGCGCCCGGACTAGCGGCACAGATACGCAGTATTTT
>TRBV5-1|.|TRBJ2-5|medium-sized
CASSFGGSETQYF
TGCGCCAGCAGCTTTGGAGGGAGTGAGACCCAGTACTTC
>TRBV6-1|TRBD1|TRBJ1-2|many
CASRGQGAYGYTF
TGTGCCAGCAGGGGACAGGGAGCGTATGGCTACACCTTC
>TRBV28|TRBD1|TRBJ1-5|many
CASSSIGDRGNQPQHF
TGTGCCAGCAGTTCGATCGGAGACAGGGGCAATCAGCCCCAGCATTTT
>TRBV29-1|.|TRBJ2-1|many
CSVSAGGEQFF
TGCAGCGTCTCTGCCGGGGGTGAGCAGTTCTTC
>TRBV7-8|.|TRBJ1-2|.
CASSRTESYGYTF
TGTGCCAGCAGCCGGACAGAGAGCTATGGCTACACCTTC
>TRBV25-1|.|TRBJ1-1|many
CASSERQITEAFF
TGTGCCAGCAGTGAACGGCAGATAACTGAAGCTTTCTTT
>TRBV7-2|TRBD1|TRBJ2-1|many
CASSPRDSSYNEQFF
TGTGCCAGCAGCCCAAGGGACAGCTCCTACAATGAGCAGTTCTTC